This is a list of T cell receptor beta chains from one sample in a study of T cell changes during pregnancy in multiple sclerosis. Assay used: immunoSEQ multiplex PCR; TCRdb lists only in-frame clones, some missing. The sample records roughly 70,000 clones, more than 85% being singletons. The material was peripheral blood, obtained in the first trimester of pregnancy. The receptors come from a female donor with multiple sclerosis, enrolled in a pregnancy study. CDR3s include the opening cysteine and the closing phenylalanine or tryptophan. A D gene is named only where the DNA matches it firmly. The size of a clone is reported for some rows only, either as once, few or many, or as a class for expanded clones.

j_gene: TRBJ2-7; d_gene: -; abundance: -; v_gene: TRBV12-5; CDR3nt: TGTGCTAGTTCCCCAGGGCTAGGATACGAGCAGTACTTC; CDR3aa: CASSPGLGYEQYF
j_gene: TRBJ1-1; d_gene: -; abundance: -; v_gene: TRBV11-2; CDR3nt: TGTGCCAGCAGCTTTTGGGGGCAGGGGACTGAAGCTTTCTTT; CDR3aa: CASSFWGQGTEAFF
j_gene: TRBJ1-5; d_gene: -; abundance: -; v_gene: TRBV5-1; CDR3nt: TGCGCCAGCAGCTTAGACACTAGCAATCAGCCCCAGCATTTT; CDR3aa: CASSLDTSNQPQHF
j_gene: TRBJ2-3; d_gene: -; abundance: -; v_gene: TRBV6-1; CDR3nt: TGTGCCAGCAGCGAAGCGATACTTGGAGATACGCAGTATTTT; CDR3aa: CASSEAILGDTQYF
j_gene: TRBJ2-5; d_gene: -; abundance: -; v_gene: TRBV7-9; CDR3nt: TGTGCCAGCAAAGGGGGGGGCCAAGAGACCCAGTACTTC; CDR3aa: CASKGGGQETQYF
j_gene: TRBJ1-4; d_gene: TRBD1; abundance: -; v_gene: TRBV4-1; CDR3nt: TGCGCCAGCAGCCAAGTGTCCGGGACAGGGGGTAATTTGGAAAAACTGTTTTTT; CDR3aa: CASSQVSGTGGNLEKLFF
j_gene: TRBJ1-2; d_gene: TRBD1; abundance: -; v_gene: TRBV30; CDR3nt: TGTGCCTGGAGGCGGGACAGAGCCGCTAACTATGGCTACACCTTC; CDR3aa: CAWRRDRAANYGYTF
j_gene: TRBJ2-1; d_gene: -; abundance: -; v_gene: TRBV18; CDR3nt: TGTGCCAGCTCACCACCGAGTGACAATGAGCAGTTCTTC; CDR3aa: CASSPPSDNEQFF
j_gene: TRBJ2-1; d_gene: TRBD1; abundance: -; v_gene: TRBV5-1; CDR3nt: TGCGCCAGCAGCTCCTCTTGGTCAGGGGGCTCCTACAATGAGCAGTTCTTC; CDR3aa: CASSSSWSGGSYNEQFF
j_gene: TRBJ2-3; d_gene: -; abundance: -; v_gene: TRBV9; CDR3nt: TGTGCCAGCAGCGCCTCCAGCCTAGTCACAGATACGCAGTATTTT; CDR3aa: CASSASSLVTDTQYF
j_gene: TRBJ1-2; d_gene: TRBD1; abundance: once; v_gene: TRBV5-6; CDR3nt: TGTGCCAGCAGCTTGGGGGGACAGGGTAATGGCTACACCTTC; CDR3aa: CASSLGGQGNGYTF
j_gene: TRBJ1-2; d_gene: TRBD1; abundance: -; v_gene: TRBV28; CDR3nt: TGTGCCAGCAGTGACAGGGGACCTAACTATGGCTACACCTTC; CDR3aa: CASSDRGPNYGYTF
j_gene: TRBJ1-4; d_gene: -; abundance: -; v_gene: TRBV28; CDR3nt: TGTGCCAGCAGTGCCCCAGGGCGTGAAAAACTGTTTTTT; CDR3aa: CASSAPGREKLFF
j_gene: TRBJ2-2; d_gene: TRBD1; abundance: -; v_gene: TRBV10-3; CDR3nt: TGTGCCATCAGTGAGGGACAGGGTTCGAACACCGGGGAGCTGTTTTTT; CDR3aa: CAISEGQGSNTGELFF
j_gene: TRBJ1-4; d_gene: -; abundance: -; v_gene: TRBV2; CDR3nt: TGTGCCAGCAGGGCCAATGAAAAACTGTTTTTT; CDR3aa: CASRANEKLFF
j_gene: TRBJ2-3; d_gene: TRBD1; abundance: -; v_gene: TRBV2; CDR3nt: TGTGCCAGCAGTGCCCGGACAGGGAGTATGACAGATACGCAGTATTTT; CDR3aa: CASSARTGSMTDTQYF
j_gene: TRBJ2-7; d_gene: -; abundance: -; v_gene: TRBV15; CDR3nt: TGTGCCACCAGCATGTTAAGCGGTATCAACGAGCAGTACTTC; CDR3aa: CATSMLSGINEQYF
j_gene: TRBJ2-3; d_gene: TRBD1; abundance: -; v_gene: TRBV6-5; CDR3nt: TGTGCCAGCAGCCTCAGGGGGCGGACAGATACGCAGTATTTT; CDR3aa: CASSLRGRTDTQYF
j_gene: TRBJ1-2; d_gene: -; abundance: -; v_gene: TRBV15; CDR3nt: TGTGCCACCAGCCGGATTTACAGGGATGGCTACACCTTC; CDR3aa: CATSRIYRDGYTF
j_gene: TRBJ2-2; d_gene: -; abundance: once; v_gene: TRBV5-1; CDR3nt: TGCGCCAGCAGCTTGGGGACAGACCTCAACACCGGGGAGCTGTTTTTT; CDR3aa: CASSLGTDLNTGELFF
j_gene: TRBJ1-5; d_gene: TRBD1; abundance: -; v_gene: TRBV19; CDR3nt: TGTGCCAGTAGTCCGACAGGGGGGAGTCAGCCCCAGCATTTT; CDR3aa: CASSPTGGSQPQHF
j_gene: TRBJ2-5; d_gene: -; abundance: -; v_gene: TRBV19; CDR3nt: TGTGCCAGTAGTATATGGCTACGAGGGGGGACCCAGTACTTC; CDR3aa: CASSIWLRGGTQYF
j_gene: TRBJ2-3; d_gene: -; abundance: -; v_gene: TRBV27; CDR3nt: TGTGCCAGCAGCAGGTCATCAGATACGCAGTATTTT; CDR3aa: CASSRSSDTQYF
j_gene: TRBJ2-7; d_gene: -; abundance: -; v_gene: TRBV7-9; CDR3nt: TGTGCCAGCAGCCCCTTGCCAGGCCGGTACGAGCAGTACTTC; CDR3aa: CASSPLPGRYEQYF
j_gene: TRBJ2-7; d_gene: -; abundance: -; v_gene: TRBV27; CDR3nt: TGTGCCAGCAGTTTTTCCCGGTGGGGGGACGGCGAGCAGTACTTC; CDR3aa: CASSFSRWGDGEQYF
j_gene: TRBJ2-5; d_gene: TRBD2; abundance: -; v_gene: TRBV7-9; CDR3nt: TGTGCCAGCAGCCCCGCTAGCGGGAGATCGGAGACCCAGTACTTC; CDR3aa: CASSPASGRSETQYF
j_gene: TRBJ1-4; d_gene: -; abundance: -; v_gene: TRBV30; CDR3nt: TGTGCCTGGAGTGTAGGGAGCGCTAATGAAAAACTGTTTTTT; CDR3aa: CAWSVGSANEKLFF
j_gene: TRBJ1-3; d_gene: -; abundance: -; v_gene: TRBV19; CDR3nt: TGTGCCAGTAGTATAGGACAAGCCTCCTCTGGAAACACCATATATTTT; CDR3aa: CASSIGQASSGNTIYF
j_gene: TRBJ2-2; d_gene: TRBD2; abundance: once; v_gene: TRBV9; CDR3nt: TGTGCCAGCAACAATCCGGTGACTAGCGGGATAAGGGGGGAGCTGTTTTTT; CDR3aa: CASNNPVTSGIRGELFF
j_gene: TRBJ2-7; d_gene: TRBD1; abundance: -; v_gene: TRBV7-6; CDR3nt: TGTGCCAGCAGCTACACCCTCGGACAGGGCAAGCAGTACTTC; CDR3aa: CASSYTLGQGKQYF
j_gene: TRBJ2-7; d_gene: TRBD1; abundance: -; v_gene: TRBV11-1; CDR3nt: TGTGCCAGCAGCTCTACGACAGGGGTCTACGAGCAGTACTTC; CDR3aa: CASSSTTGVYEQYF
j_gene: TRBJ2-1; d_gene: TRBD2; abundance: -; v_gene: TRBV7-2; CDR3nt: TGTGCCAGCAGCTACGGACTAGCGGGAGGCAATGAGCAGTTCTTC; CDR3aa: CASSYGLAGGNEQFF
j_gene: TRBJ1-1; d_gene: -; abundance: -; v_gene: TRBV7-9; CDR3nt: TGTGCCAGCAGCTTGAGGGCACCAATGAACACTGAAGCTTTCTTT; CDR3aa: CASSLRAPMNTEAFF